A selection of T cell receptor beta chains follows, all from one sample in a study of blood T cell repertoires in COVID-19. Assay: immunoSEQ multiplex PCR; the TCRdb copy retains only in-frame clones and omits some. The sample yields tens of thousands of clones, under 85% seen once. The sample was peripheral blood. Receptor source: a woman at least 80 years old with acute or convalescent COVID-19. CDR3s include the opening cysteine and the closing phenylalanine or tryptophan. The D gene is left open where the match is weak. Where a row states a size, it is once, few, many or the class of an expanded clone; other rows omit it.

J | V | size | D | CDR3 | DNA
TRBJ2-7 | TRBV24-1 | few | . | CATSDSGSGDEQYF | TGTGCCACCAGTGATTCGGGGTCGGGGGACGAGCAGTACTTC
TRBJ2-3 | TRBV5-1 | . | . | CASSTRVDLTDTQYF | TGCGCCAGCAGCACGCGGGTGGACCTCACAGATACGCAGTATTTT
TRBJ2-1 | TRBV5-4 | . | . | CASSVQGINEQFF | TGTGCCAGCAGCGTGCAGGGAATCAATGAGCAGTTCTTC
TRBJ2-2 | TRBV29-1 | few | TRBD1 | CSVGTGVNTGELFF | TGCAGCGTTGGGACAGGGGTGAACACCGGGGAGCTGTTTTTT
TRBJ2-1 | TRBV27 | . | TRBD2 | CASSGLSGYNEQFF | TGTGCCAGCAGTGGGCTTAGCGGGTACAATGAGCAGTTCTTC
TRBJ2-7 | TRBV11-2 | . | . | CASSLTQFSYEQYF | TGTGCCAGCAGCTTAACCCAGTTCTCCTACGAGCAGTACTTC
TRBJ1-3 | TRBV7-2 | . | TRBD1 | CASSAGTAGNTIYF | TGTGCCAGCAGCGCCGGGACAGCTGGAAACACCATATATTTT
TRBJ2-2 | TRBV7-8 | . | . | CASSSRDWGTGELFF | TGTGCCAGCAGCTCCCGGGACTGGGGGACCGGGGAGCTGTTTTTT
TRBJ2-7 | TRBV5-4 | . | TRBD2 | CASSLRSSGTYEQYF | TGTGCCAGCAGCTTGCGGTCTAGCGGAACCTACGAGCAGTACTTC
TRBJ2-1 | TRBV5-1 | . | . | CASSLSQKGDEQFF | TGCGCCAGCAGCTTGAGTCAAAAAGGGGATGAGCAGTTCTTC
TRBJ2-7 | TRBV6-5 | once | TRBD2 | CASAPGLATYEQYF | TGTGCCAGCGCTCCCGGACTAGCCACCTACGAGCAGTACTTC
TRBJ2-5 | TRBV10-3 | many | . | CAISESPGYETQYF | TGTGCCATCAGTGAGTCTCCCGGGTACGAGACCCAGTACTTC
TRBJ2-5 | TRBV6-5 | . | . | CASRGGQQETQYF | TGTGCCAGCAGGGGGGGACAGCAAGAGACCCAGTACTTC
TRBJ2-5 | TRBV30 | . | . | CAWSSMGLETQYF | TGTGCCTGGAGTTCGATGGGGCTGGAGACCCAGTACTTC
TRBJ2-7 | TRBV7-6 | . | . | CASSFFAGESSYEQYF | TGTGCCAGCAGCTTTTTCGCCGGAGAGAGCTCCTACGAGCAGTACTTC
TRBJ2-7 | TRBV2 | . | . | CASRDRGYEQYF | TGTGCCAGCAGGGACAGAGGATACGAGCAGTACTTC
TRBJ2-2 | TRBV7-9 | . | TRBD2 | CASSYLWSGKNTGELFF | TGTGCCAGCAGCTACCTGTGGAGCGGGAAGAACACCGGGGAGCTGTTTTTT
TRBJ1-5 | TRBV5-1 | . | . | CASSIGEEGQPQHF | TGCGCCAGCAGTATCGGGGAGGAGGGTCAGCCCCAGCATTTT
TRBJ2-7 | TRBV6-6 | once | TRBD1 | CASSFTRDRALEQYF | TGTGCCAGCAGTTTCACGAGGGACAGGGCCCTCGAGCAGTACTTC
TRBJ2-2 | TRBV6-1 | . | . | CASSDISAGELFF | TGTGCCAGCAGTGACATAAGCGCCGGGGAGCTGTTTTTT
TRBJ1-5 | TRBV6-2/TRBV6-3 | . | TRBD1 | CASSGTGLSQPQHF | TGTGCCAGCAGTGGGACAGGGCTTAGTCAGCCCCAGCATTTT
TRBJ2-5 | TRBV7-2 | . | . | CASSYQGGQETQYF | TGTGCCAGCAGCTACCAGGGAGGACAAGAGACCCAGTACTTC
TRBJ1-1 | TRBV7-9 | . | . | CASSLSRHAVNTEAFF | TGTGCCAGCAGCTTATCTCGGCACGCGGTGAACACTGAAGCTTTCTTT
TRBJ2-3 | TRBV10-3 | . | . | CAISSSTDTQYF | TGTGCCATCAGTTCCTCTACAGATACGCAGTATTTT
TRBJ2-1 | TRBV5-4 | . | TRBD1 | CASSPPGQGEREQFF | TGTGCCAGCAGCCCGCCGGGACAGGGAGAACGGGAGCAGTTCTTC
TRBJ2-3 | TRBV6-1 | . | TRBD1 | CASSGHRGLSADTQYF | TGTGCCAGCAGTGGTCACAGGGGGCTGTCGGCAGATACGCAGTATTTT
TRBJ2-1 | TRBV5-5 | . | TRBD2 | CASSLRASGRPNEQFF | TGTGCCAGCAGCTTGAGGGCTAGCGGGAGGCCTAATGAGCAGTTCTTC
TRBJ2-7 | TRBV19 | . | TRBD2 | CASSVTSDYEQYF | TGTGCCAGCAGTGTGACTAGCGACTACGAGCAGTACTTC
TRBJ2-7 | TRBV7-8 | . | TRBD2 | CASSMGLAVYYEQYF | TGTGCCAGCAGCATGGGACTAGCCGTCTACTACGAGCAGTACTTC
TRBJ2-5 | TRBV10-2 | . | . | CASSEGSQETQYF | TGCGCCAGCAGTGAGGGCAGCCAAGAGACCCAGTACTTC
TRBJ2-3 | TRBV18 | once | TRBD2 | CASSPLRLAGAADTQYF | TGTGCCAGCTCACCACTTAGGCTAGCGGGAGCCGCAGATACGCAGTATTTT
TRBJ2-1 | TRBV10-3 | few | TRBD2 | CAIRYSGIYNEQFF | TGTGCCATCAGGTATAGCGGGATTTACAATGAGCAGTTCTTC
TRBJ2-5 | TRBV5-1 | . | TRBD2 | CASKSGRGEETQYF | TGCGCCAGCAAGAGCGGGAGAGGGGAAGAGACCCAGTACTTC
TRBJ2-1 | TRBV3-1/TRBV3-2 | . | TRBD2 | CASSSLWLAGHNEQFF | TGTGCCAGCAGCTCCCTTTGGCTAGCGGGCCACAATGAGCAGTTCTTC
TRBJ1-2 | TRBV5-4 | . | . | CASSPHREGGYTF | TGTGCCAGCAGCCCCCACAGGGAGGGTGGCTACACCTTC
TRBJ2-1 | TRBV5-1 | . | TRBD2 | CASSPTSGQYNEQFF | TGCGCCAGCAGCCCCACTAGCGGACAGTACAATGAGCAGTTCTTC
TRBJ2-7 | TRBV11-3 | few | TRBD2 | CASSLGLAGDEQYF | TGTGCCAGCAGCCTGGGACTAGCGGGAGACGAGCAGTACTTC
TRBJ2-5 | TRBV7-2 | . | TRBD1 | CASSSGDRKETQYF | TGTGCCAGCAGCTCTGGGGACAGAAAAGAGACCCAGTACTTC
TRBJ2-2 | TRBV5-6 | . | TRBD1 | CASTPRQGITGELFF | TGTGCCAGCACCCCACGACAGGGGATCACCGGGGAGCTGTTTTTT
TRBJ2-7 | TRBV7-2 | . | . | CASSFSGLSSYEQYF | TGTGCCAGCAGCTTTTCGGGACTGAGCTCCTACGAGCAGTACTTC
TRBJ2-7 | TRBV5-1 | few | TRBD1 | CASRQGAAYEQYF | TGCGCCAGCAGACAGGGGGCCGCCTACGAGCAGTACTTC
TRBJ2-2 | TRBV3-1/TRBV3-2 | few | TRBD2 | CASSQGLATTNTGELFF | TGTGCCAGCAGCCAGGGACTAGCTACCACAAACACCGGGGAGCTGTTTTTT
TRBJ2-7 | TRBV11-1 | . | . | CASSLTEAEQYF | TGTGCCAGCAGCTTAACCGAGGCCGAGCAGTACTTC
TRBJ1-1 | TRBV11-2 | . | TRBD1 | CASSPGQGAVTEAFF | TGTGCCAGCAGCCCGGGACAGGGGGCGGTCACTGAAGCTTTCTTT
TRBJ2-5 | TRBV10-3 | . | TRBD1 | CAIRTGTDQETQYF | TGTGCCATCAGGACCGGGACAGACCAAGAGACCCAGTACTTC
TRBJ2-1 | TRBV13 | . | TRBD1 | CASSLGQGGGNEQFF | TGTGCCAGCAGCCTGGGACAGGGGGGAGGCAATGAGCAGTTCTTC
TRBJ2-7 | TRBV5-1 | . | TRBD1 | CASSAGDRGLYEQYF | TGCGCCAGCAGCGCCGGGGACAGGGGGCTTTACGAGCAGTACTTC
TRBJ2-2 | TRBV18 | . | . | CASSPKDREYTGELFF | TGTGCCAGCTCACCAAAGGACCGGGAGTACACCGGGGAGCTGTTTTTT
TRBJ2-6 | TRBV4-3 | . | . | CASSQGSSGANVLTF | TGCGCCAGCAGCCAAGGGAGCTCTGGGGCCAACGTCCTGACTTTC
TRBJ1-1 | TRBV5-1 | . | . | CASSLGQGGTEAFF | TGCGCCAGCAGCTTGGGGCAGGGTGGGACTGAAGCTTTCTTT
TRBJ2-1 | TRBV9 | once | TRBD2 | CASSAGLAAYNEQFF | TGTGCCAGCAGCGCAGGACTAGCGGCCTACAATGAGCAGTTCTTC
TRBJ2-7 | TRBV7-2 | . | TRBD2 | CASSLGLAVYEQYF | TGTGCCAGCAGCTTAGGCCTAGCGGTCTACGAGCAGTACTTC
TRBJ2-5 | TRBV4-2 | . | TRBD2 | CASSPVGGGQETQYF | TGTGCCAGCAGCCCCGTCGGGGGGGGGCAAGAGACCCAGTACTTC
TRBJ2-6 | TRBV6-4 | . | . | CASSVSGRTAGANVLTF | TGTGCCAGCAGTGTGAGTGGGAGGACGGCTGGGGCCAACGTCCTGACTTTC
TRBJ1-4 | TRBV7-9 | few | . | CASSSRQSNEKLFF | TGTGCCAGCAGCTCTCGACAGTCAAATGAAAAACTGTTTTTT
TRBJ2-7 | TRBV18 | . | . | CASSPQPQAEQYF | TGTGCCAGCTCACCACAGCCTCAGGCCGAGCAGTACTTC
TRBJ2-7 | TRBV11-2 | few | . | CASSSQVSLYEQYF | TGTGCCAGCAGCTCCCAAGTAAGCCTCTACGAGCAGTACTTC
TRBJ1-5 | TRBV30 | . | . | CAWSVEGNQPQHF | TGTGCCTGGAGTGTAGAGGGCAATCAGCCCCAGCATTTT
TRBJ1-6 | TRBV19 | . | TRBD1 | CASSSGQFYNSPLHF | TGTGCCAGTAGTTCGGGACAGTTCTATAATTCACCCCTCCACTTT
TRBJ1-2 | TRBV19 | . | TRBD1 | CASSPTDRGDYGYTF | TGTGCCAGTAGTCCAACGGACAGGGGAGACTATGGCTACACCTTC